This T cell receptor (beta chain) stems from a study of T cells in localized non-small cell lung cancer. Regarding the study as a whole: A median of around 60 clones ranked among the top 100 in tumor appeared in adjacent lung.

As to this clone: Its target is unknown.

Method: immunoSEQ multiplex PCR; TCRdb's copy keeps in-frame clones and lacks some. This repertoire shows 30,000 to 45,000 clones, 80% to 90% found once; its top ten account for approximately 2.6%. The TCR originated in a woman aged 35-75 years with stage I lung adenocarcinoma. The material sequenced was peripheral blood, taken before any cancer treatment.

CDR3 region: CASRGLAGRYEQFF. The CDR3 bases are TGTGCCAGCAGGGGACTAGCGGGTAGGTATGAGCAGTTCTTC. V usage is TRBV27 and J usage is TRBJ2-1, with 12 bases identical to TRBD2. V lost 6 bases and J lost 8; bases outside the gene matches: 5. Germline values: CDR1 MNHEY, CDR2 SMNVEV (reference sequence). The CDR3 is made up of 14 amino acids.